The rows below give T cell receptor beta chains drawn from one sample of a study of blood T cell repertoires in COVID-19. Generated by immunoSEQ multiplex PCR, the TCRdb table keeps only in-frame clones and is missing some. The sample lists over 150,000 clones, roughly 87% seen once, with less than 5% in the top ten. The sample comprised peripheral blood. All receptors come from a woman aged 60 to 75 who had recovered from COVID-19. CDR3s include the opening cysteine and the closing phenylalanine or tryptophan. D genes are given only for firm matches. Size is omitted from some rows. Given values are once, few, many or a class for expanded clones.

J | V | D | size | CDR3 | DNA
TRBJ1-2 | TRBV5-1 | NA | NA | CASSYDNTGGYTF | TGCGCCAGCAGCTATGACAATACGGGGGGCTACACCTTC
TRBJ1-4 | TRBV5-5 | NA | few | CASSSRGVDEKLFF | TGTGCCAGCAGCTCCCGCGGAGTCGATGAAAAACTGTTTTTT
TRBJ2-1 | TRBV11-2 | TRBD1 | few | CASSQDGVGQAAYNEQFF | TGTGCCAGCAGCCAAGACGGTGTCGGACAGGCGGCCTACAATGAGCAGTTCTTC
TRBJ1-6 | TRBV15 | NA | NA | CATSRLYVDTGGILHF | TGTGCCACCAGCAGACTTTACGTTGACACCGGGGGGATCCTCCACTTT
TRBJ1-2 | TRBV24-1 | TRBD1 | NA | CATAPSSGQGEPGYTF | TGTGCCACCGCACCCTCCTCCGGACAGGGGGAACCTGGCTACACCTTC
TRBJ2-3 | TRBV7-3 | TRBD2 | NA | CASSSPHGGASDTQYF | TGTGCCAGCAGCTCCCCCCACGGGGGGGCATCAGATACGCAGTATTTT
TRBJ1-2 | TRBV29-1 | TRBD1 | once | CCAGGHYGYTF | TGCTGCGCAGGGGGCCATTATGGCTACACCTTC
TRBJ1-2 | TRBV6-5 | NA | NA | CASISGIVWGYTF | TGTGCCAGCATTTCGGGAATCGTTTGGGGCTACACCTTC
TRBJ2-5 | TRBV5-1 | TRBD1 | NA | CASSFGTGSETQYF | TGCGCCAGCAGCTTCGGGACAGGGTCAGAGACCCAGTACTTC
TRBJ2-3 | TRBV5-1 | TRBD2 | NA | CASSPVGTRLADTQYF | TGCGCCAGCAGTCCCGTTGGGACTAGACTAGCAGATACGCAGTATTTT
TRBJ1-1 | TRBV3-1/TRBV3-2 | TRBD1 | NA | CASTRQGASTEAFF | TGTGCCAGCACCCGGCAGGGGGCGAGCACTGAAGCTTTCTTT
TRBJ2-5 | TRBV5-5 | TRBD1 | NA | CASSWGVGQGETQYF | TGTGCCAGCAGCTGGGGAGTGGGACAGGGAGAGACCCAGTACTTC
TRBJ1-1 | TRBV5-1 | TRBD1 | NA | CASSSGGGGGRGGMNTEAFF | TGCGCCAGCAGCTCCGGTGGAGGGGGCGGTAGGGGAGGCATGAACACTGAAGCTTTCTTT
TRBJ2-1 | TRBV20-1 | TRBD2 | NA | CSASGGGGPFSQFF | TGCAGTGCTAGTGGTGGCGGGGGGCCGTTTTCGCAGTTCTTC
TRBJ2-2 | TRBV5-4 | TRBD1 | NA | CASSFQGVYTGELFF | TGTGCCAGCAGCTTCCAGGGGGTGTACACCGGGGAGCTGTTTTTT
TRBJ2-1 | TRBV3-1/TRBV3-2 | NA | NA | CASSPLQLNEQFF | TGTGCCAGCAGCCCCCTACAACTAAATGAGCAGTTCTTC
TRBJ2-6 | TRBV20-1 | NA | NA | CSASVQGGARGANVLTF | TGCAGTGCTAGTGTGCAAGGAGGAGCTCGTGGGGCCAACGTCCTGACTTTC
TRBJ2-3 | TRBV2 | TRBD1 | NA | CASDGQASTDTQYF | TGTGCCAGCGACGGACAGGCATCCACAGATACGCAGTATTTT
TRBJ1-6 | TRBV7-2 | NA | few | CASSLTPGGSFHF | TGTGCCAGCAGCTTAACGCCAGGAGGGAGTTTCCACTTT
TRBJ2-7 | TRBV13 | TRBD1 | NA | CASSSRQGVRYEQYF | TGTGCCAGCAGCTCCCGACAGGGGGTGAGATACGAGCAGTACTTC
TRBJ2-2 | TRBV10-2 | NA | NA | CASTQGLPGELFF | TGCGCCAGCACCCAGGGACTTCCCGGGGAGCTGTTTTTT
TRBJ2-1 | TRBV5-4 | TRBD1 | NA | CASSPDRGQVNEQFF | TGTGCCAGCAGCCCCGACAGGGGGCAAGTGAATGAGCAGTTCTTC
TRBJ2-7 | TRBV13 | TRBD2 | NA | CASSFNGGAYEQYF | TGTGCCAGCAGCTTCAACGGGGGGGCCTACGAGCAGTACTTC
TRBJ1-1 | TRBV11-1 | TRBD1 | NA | CASSRGQGMTEAFF | TGTGCCAGCAGCCGGGGACAGGGGATGACTGAAGCTTTCTTT
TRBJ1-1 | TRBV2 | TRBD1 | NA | CASRPDRGPGTEAFF | TGTGCCAGCAGACCTGACAGGGGGCCGGGAACTGAAGCTTTCTTT
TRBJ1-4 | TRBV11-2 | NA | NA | CASRRQINEKLFF | TGTGCCTCAAGACGACAAATTAATGAAAAACTGTTTTTT
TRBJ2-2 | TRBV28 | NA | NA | CASSLLAATGELFF | TGTGCCAGCAGTTTATTAGCGGCCACCGGGGAGCTGTTTTTT
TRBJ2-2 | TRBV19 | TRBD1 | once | CATGRTGLTGELFF | TGTGCCACAGGACGGACAGGATTAACCGGGGAGCTGTTTTTT
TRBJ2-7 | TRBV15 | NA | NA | CATSRGGSSYEQYF | TGTGCCACCAGCAGAGGAGGCAGCTCCTACGAGCAGTACTTC
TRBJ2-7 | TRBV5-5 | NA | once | CASSLAGTNVYEQYF | TGTGCCAGCAGCCTGGCCGGGACAAATGTTTACGAGCAGTACTTC
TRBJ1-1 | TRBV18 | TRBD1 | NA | CASSPTGGIVNTEAFF | TGTGCCAGCTCACCAACAGGGGGAATCGTAAACACTGAAGCTTTCTTT